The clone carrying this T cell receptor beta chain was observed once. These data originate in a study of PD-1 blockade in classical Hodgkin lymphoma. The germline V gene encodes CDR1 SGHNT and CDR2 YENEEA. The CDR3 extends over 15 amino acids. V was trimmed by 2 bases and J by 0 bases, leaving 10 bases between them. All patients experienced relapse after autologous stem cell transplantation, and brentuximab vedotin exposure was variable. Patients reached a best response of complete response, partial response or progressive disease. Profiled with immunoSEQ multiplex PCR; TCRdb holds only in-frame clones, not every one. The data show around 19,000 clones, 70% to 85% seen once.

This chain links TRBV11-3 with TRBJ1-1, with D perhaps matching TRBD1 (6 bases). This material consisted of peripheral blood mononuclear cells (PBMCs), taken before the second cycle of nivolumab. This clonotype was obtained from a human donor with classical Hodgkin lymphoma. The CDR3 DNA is TGTGCCAGCAGCTTAACAGGGCCCATGAACACTGAAGCTTTCTTT. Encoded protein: CASSLTGPMNTEAFF.